These 18 T cell receptor beta chains were sequenced from one sample in a study of shared clonotypes between healthy human individuals. Assay: immunoSEQ multiplex PCR; the TCRdb copy retains only in-frame clones and omits some. This table has around 1.9 million clones, just over 90% appearing once. Naive-designated CD8 cells lacked CD45RO, were positively enriched for CCR7, and omitted terminally differentiated effector memory CD45RA+ cells. The sequenced material came from naive CD8+ T cells from PBMCs. The receptors shown here come from a man younger than 35 in good health. Some clones in this sample may be carry-over from other donors' samples.

CDR3: CATSRFRDRTFNEKLFF. DNA of the CDR3: TGTGCCACCAGCCGTTTCCGGGACAGGACTTTTAATGAAAAACTGTTTTTT. The chain uses TRBV15 and TRBJ1-4, with TRBD1 matching 8 bases. The CDR3 spans 17 residues. The J segment lost 4 bases and the V segment lost 5 bases, leaving 12 bases of the junction unmatched. Germline V gives CDR1 LNHNV, CDR2 YYDKDF (reference sequence).

This chain links TRBV27 with TRBJ2-7, with D maybe TRBD2 (5 bases). Germline V gene lookup returns CDR1 MNHEY and CDR2 SMNVEV (reference sequence). Trimming removed 3 bases from V and 0 bases from J, with 12 bases in between. This CDR3 spans 15 amino acids. The CDR3 sequence is CASSLRVGSSYEQYF. CDR3 in DNA: TGTGCCAGCAGTTTGAGGGTAGGAAGCTCCTACGAGCAGTACTTC.

The chain recombines TRBV6-1 with TRBJ2-2, with D possibly matching TRBD1 (6 bases). Germline V gene data show CDR1 as MNHNS and CDR2 as SASEGT. The CDR3 is made up of 15 amino acids. V was trimmed by 5 bases and J by 4 bases, leaving 14 bases between them. CDR3 sequence: CASSLIGGGTGELFF. DNA for the CDR3: TGTGCCAGCAGTCTCATTGGGGGCGGCACCGGGGAGCTGTTTTTT.

The J gene is TRBJ2-5, the V gene TRBV28, with D possibly matching TRBD1 (6 bases). Judging by the DNA end, TRBJ2-7 fits better; the J call may be wrong. CDR1 and CDR2 (germline): MDHEN, SYDVKM. This CDR3 has 12 residues. DNA for the CDR3: TGTGCCAGCAGAGACAGGTCCGCCGAGCAGTACTTC. Encoded protein: CASRDRSAEQYF.

V gene TRBV13 combines with J gene TRBJ2-7, with 7 bases identical to TRBD2. The CDR3 is 16 amino acids. V was clipped by 4 bases and J by 0 bases; unmatched bases: 9. Germline lookup yields CDR1 PRHDT and CDR2 FYEKMQ (reference sequence). The CDR3 region has the DNA TGTGCCAGCAGCTCGAGGCTAGCGGTCCTCTCCTACGAGCAGTACTTC. Its translation is CASSSRLAVLSYEQYF.

The chain links TRBV7-9 to TRBJ2-2, with 8 positions matching TRBD2. CDR1 and CDR2 from the germline V gene are SEHNR and FQNEAQ (reference sequence). V was pared by 5 bases and J by 0 bases, with 14 bases of the junction left unmatched. The CDR3 runs to 19 residues. DNA for the CDR3: TGTGCCAGCAGCCTGACGGGACTAGTATTCGGCTCGAACACCGGGGAGCTGTTTTTT. This codes for CASSLTGLVFGSNTGELFF. Drawing the rest from reference TRBV7-9 and TRBJ2-2, the complete variable domain is DTGVSQNPRHKITKRGQNVTFRCDPISEHNRLYWYRQTLGQGPEFLTYFQNEAQLEKSRLLSDRFSAERPKGSFSTLEIQRTEQGDSAMYLCASSLTGLVFGSNTGELFFGEGSRLTVL.

This chain links TRBV9 with TRBJ2-7, with TRBD1 matching 9 bases. Germline assignment: CDR1 SGDLS and CDR2 YYNGEE. The CDR3 runs to 14 residues. The V gene end was trimmed by 2 bases and the J gene end by 3 bases; junction bases not matched to a gene: 3. The CDR3 DNA follows: TGTGCCAGCAGCGTGACAGGGGGTAACTACGAGCAGTACTTC. Translation: CASSVTGGNYEQYF.

The count of this clone is one. The chain carries TRBV28 and TRBJ1-3, with a weak D call TRBD1 (5 bases). Trimming pared 2 bases from V and 0 bases from J, leaving 5 bases between. Germline CDR1 MDHEN, CDR2 SYDVKM. CDR3 length equals 14 residues. CDR3 nucleotide sequence: TGTGCCAGCAGTTTACAGGGCTCTGGAAACACCATATATTTT. It is translated as CASSLQGSGNTIYF.

CDR3 region: CASSESGRSGAGSYEQYF. DNA of the CDR3: TGTGCCAGCAGCGAAAGCGGGAGAAGCGGGGCGGGATCCTACGAGCAGTACTTC. V is TRBV7-8 and J is TRBJ2-7; 8 nucleotides line up with TRBD2. J lost 1 base, V lost 5 bases, and 16 bases had no gene match. The CDR3 runs to 18 residues. CDR1 is SGHVS, CDR2 FQNEAQ, per germline.

The V call is TRBV27, the J call TRBJ2-5, with 7 bases aligning to TRBD1. The V segment lost 5 bases and the J segment 1 base; nucleotides outside the gene matches: 7. CDR3 size: 15 residues. Germline lookup yields CDR1 MNHEY and CDR2 SMNVEV (reference sequence). As DNA, the CDR3 is TGTGCCAGCAGTAACACAGGGGCTGTCCAAGAGACCCAGTACTTC. Its protein product is CASSNTGAVQETQYF.

This clone was found once. V usage is TRBV5-6 and J usage is TRBJ2-5; 9 bases line up with TRBD2. With V trimmed by 2 bases and J by 7 bases, 9 bases remained unmatched. Germline V gene sequence: CDR1 SGHDT, CDR2 YYEEEE. The length of the CDR3 is 15 residues. In DNA form, the CDR3 reads TGTGCCAGCAGCTTACTAGCGGGCCCCTATACGACCCAGTACTTC. Amino acid sequence: CASSLLAGPYTTQYF. The whole variable domain, filled in from reference TRBV5-6 and TRBJ2-5, reads DAGVTQSPTHLIKTRGQQVTLRCSPKSGHDTVSWYQQALGQGPQFIFQYYEEEERQRGNFPDRFSGHQFPNYSSELNVNALLLGDSALYLCASSLLAGPYTTQYFGPGTRLLVL.

The chain joins TRBV13 to TRBJ2-1, with TRBD2 matching over 9 bases. J lost 4 bases, V lost 5 bases, and 6 bases had no gene match. CDR1 PRHDT and CDR2 FYEKMQ come from the germline V gene (reference sequence). The CDR3 spans 15 residues. In DNA, the CDR3 is TGTGCCAGCAGCCTTAGCGGGAGACTATACAATGAGCAGTTCTTC. It encodes CASSLSGRLYNEQFF. Together with reference TRBV13 and TRBJ2-1, the CDR3 gives the full variable domain: AAGVIQSPRHLIKEKRETATLKCYPIPRHDTVYWYQQGPGQDPQFLISFYEKMQSDKGSIPDRFSAQQFSDYHSELNMSSLELGDSALYFCASSLSGRLYNEQFFGPGTRLTVL.

The chain joins TRBV7-9 to TRBJ2-1; D possibly corresponds to TRBD2 (5 bases). Germline V CDR1 and CDR2: SEHNR, FQNEAQ (reference sequence). V dropped 5 bases and J dropped 2 bases, with 13 bases sitting between them. This CDR3 region has 15 residues. The CDR3 coding sequence is TGTGCCAGCAGCGGAGGCGATTTCGCCTACAATGAGCAGTTCTTC. Amino acid sequence: CASSGGDFAYNEQFF.

This clone was counted between two and nine times. The same CDR3 can be traced to other DNA sequences in this sample. The rearrangement joins TRBV7-3 to TRBJ2-7; perhaps D is TRBD1 or TRBD2 (5 bases each). Germline V CDR1 and CDR2: SGHTA, FQGTGA. The V end lost 2 bases, the J end lost 3 bases, and 8 bases lay between the germline ends. CDR3 length equals 13 residues. The CDR3 loop is CASSLGTNYEQYF. The CDR3 DNA sequence: TGTGCCAGCAGCTTAGGGACCAACTACGAGCAGTACTTC.

The V and J genes are TRBV27 and TRBJ2-7, with TRBD2 matching over 11 bases. This CDR3 has 15 residues. With V trimmed by 6 bases and J by 4 bases, 8 bases remained unmatched. CDR1 is MNHEY, CDR2 SMNVEV, per germline (reference sequence). CDR3 bases: TGTGCCAGCAGATTACTAGCGGGAGCTTTATACGAGCAGTACTTC. Amino acids: CASRLLAGALYEQYF.

The rearrangement links TRBV5-1 to TRBJ2-7; 8 nucleotides match TRBD2. The trim removed 4 bases at V and 4 bases at J, leaving 4 bases unmatched. CDR3 length: 13 residues. In germline, CDR1 is SGHRS, CDR2 YFSETQ. CDR3 amino acids: CASSPKRGYEQYF. CDR3 bases: TGCGCCAGCAGCCCCAAGCGGGGGTACGAGCAGTACTTC.

The chain recombines TRBV6-1 with TRBJ2-2; D not certain. CDR1 MNHNS and CDR2 SASEGT come from the germline V gene. The CDR3 has 12 amino acids. The V end lost 6 bases, the J end lost 8 bases, and 10 bases lay between the germline ends. CDR3 in DNA: TGTGCCAGCAGGTCCTGGGGAGGGGAGCTGTTTTTT. Translating it yields CASRSWGGELFF.

J is TRBJ2-2 and V is TRBV19, with D perhaps TRBD2 (6 bases). The CDR3 is made up of 13 amino acids. V lost 9 bases to trimming and J lost 1 base, with 9 bases between them. Germline V gives CDR1 LNHDA, CDR2 SQIVND (reference sequence). Here the CDR3 DNA reads TGTGCCAGCCGGCGGGAGAACACCGGGGAGCTGTTTTTT. It translates to CASRRENTGELFF.